These T cell receptor beta chains were read from a single sample in a study of T cell responses to AZD1222 COVID-19 vaccine. Profiled with immunoSEQ multiplex PCR; TCRdb holds only in-frame clones, not every one. The data contain about 130,000 clones, over 90% of them singletons. Sequencing used peripheral blood, obtained on day 0 of AZD1222 vaccination. The receptor set was obtained from an adult in good health. Both conserved end residues are part of each CDR3.

j_gene	len	v_gene	CDR3aa
TRBJ1-6	12	TRBV6-5	CASTDSNSPLHF
TRBJ2-7	16	TRBV11-2	CASSNRGVTEVAEQYF
TRBJ1-6	14	TRBV6-1	CASSDLLYNSPLHF
TRBJ1-2	14	TRBV2	CASSEGRGVYGYTF
TRBJ1-1	13	TRBV7-2	CASSPYRNTEAFF
TRBJ1-4	16	TRBV6-2/TRBV6-3	CASSPYGYSANEKLFF
TRBJ1-5	15	TRBV15	CATSRVGAGNQPQHF
TRBJ1-5	13	TRBV12-3/TRBV12-4	CASSLALNQPQHF
TRBJ2-3	16	TRBV3-1/TRBV3-2	CASSQRGTSEGDTQYF
TRBJ1-4	15	TRBV11-2	CASTTRVVGDEKLFF
TRBJ1-2	13	TRBV11-2	CASSLVQEHGYTF
TRBJ2-1	16	TRBV7-3	CASSLGGTTSSNEQFF
TRBJ1-2	14	TRBV10-3	CAISEASGSGGYTF
TRBJ1-6	18	TRBV23-1	CASRDRPGRVDYNSPLHF
TRBJ1-2	14	TRBV13	CASSSGQGTYGYTF
TRBJ2-1	15	TRBV5-1	CASSSTLGTDNEQFF
TRBJ2-7	15	TRBV5-1	CASSLLSGSSYEQYF
TRBJ2-3	15	TRBV5-1	CASTSARTGTDTQYF
TRBJ1-4	16	TRBV5-1	CASSLGSGTGDEKLFF
TRBJ1-1	13	TRBV29-1	CSVLRGTNTEAFF
TRBJ2-7	15	TRBV11-2	CASSSIRDRAYEQYF
TRBJ2-5	13	TRBV10-3	CAIRQGLRETQYF
TRBJ2-2	17	TRBV15	CATSRDRGTGQTGELFF
TRBJ2-7	14	TRBV9	CASSISGGAHEQYF
TRBJ1-2	17	TRBV5-6	CASSPSSGPGRNYGYTF
TRBJ2-7	11	TRBV5-5	CASSLGYEQYF
TRBJ1-2	15	TRBV7-2	CASSLLRNSNYGYTF
TRBJ1-6	17	TRBV7-6	CASARDGGALYNSPLHF
TRBJ2-1	16	TRBV4-1	CASSQSSGTDYNEQFF
TRBJ1-1	17	TRBV7-9	CASSRDRVRLRNTEAFF
TRBJ2-7	16	TRBV5-1	CASSFSDYQAISEQYF
TRBJ2-7	14	TRBV5-1	CASSLGTDNYEQYF